These T cell receptor beta chains were read from a single sample in a study of cytomegalovirus exposure and HLA in healthy donors. Only in-frame clones appear in the TCRdb table, and some are missing; sequencing was by immunoSEQ multiplex PCR. The table lists around 250,000 clones, around 90% of them singletons. Sequencing was done on a sample of PBMCs. These receptors were taken from a woman between 18 and 30 years old in good health and CMV-seronegative. The CDR3 runs from the conserved cysteine through the conserved F or W. A D gene is named only where the DNA matches it firmly. Expanded clones are given a class, and other clones once, few, many or no size at all.

J	size	D	V	DNA	CDR3
TRBJ1-3	NA	NA	TRBV4-1	TGCGCCAGCAGCCAGTCGTCGGTCTTCGGAAACACCATATATTTT	CASSQSSVFGNTIYF
TRBJ1-2	NA	NA	TRBV4-3	TGCGCCAGCAGCCAAGAGCGTATCCACTATGGCTACACCTTC	CASSQERIHYGYTF
TRBJ2-1	NA	NA	TRBV7-8	TGTGCCAGCAGCGAGAGACTAGGGATAAACAATGAGCAGTTCTTC	CASSERLGINNEQFF
TRBJ1-1	NA	TRBD1	TRBV5-1	TGCGCCAGCAGCCTAGAACCGGGACAGGGGATCGGTGAAGCTTTCTTT	CASSLEPGQGIGEAFF
TRBJ1-5	NA	NA	TRBV7-8	TGTGCCAGCAGCTTACACGGTTATCAGCCCCAGCATTTT	CASSLHGYQPQHF
TRBJ1-1	NA	NA	TRBV15	TGTGCCACCACCCCGGGGGGGGCTGACACTGAAGCTTTCTTT	CATTPGGADTEAFF
TRBJ2-3	NA	NA	TRBV14	TGTGCCAGCAGCCAAGGGAATATAGCTCGGGGAGATACGCAGTATTTT	CASSQGNIARGDTQYF
TRBJ2-1	once	TRBD2	TRBV7-2	TGTGCCAGCAGCGCCACTAGCGGGGGGTATAATGAGCAGTTCTTC	CASSATSGGYNEQFF
TRBJ1-2	NA	TRBD1	TRBV19	TGTGCCAGTAGTATTGATCCAGGGGGTTATGGCTACACCTTC	CASSIDPGGYGYTF
TRBJ2-5	NA	TRBD1	TRBV11-2	TGTGCCAGCAACCTGCCGACAGGGTACCAAGAGACCCAGTACTTC	CASNLPTGYQETQYF
TRBJ1-2	NA	NA	TRBV5-5	TGTGCCAGCAGCCATCTGACAGGTTCGCTCGGCTACACCTTC	CASSHLTGSLGYTF
TRBJ2-2	NA	NA	TRBV5-4	TGTGCCAGCAGCTTGGTGGGTTCAGGGAGGTCCGGGGAGCTGTTTTTT	CASSLVGSGRSGELFF
TRBJ1-6	NA	TRBD1	TRBV5-6	TGTGCCAGCAGCTATGACAGGGGCTCCTATAATTCACCCCTCCACTTT	CASSYDRGSYNSPLHF
TRBJ1-5	NA	TRBD1	TRBV28	TGTGCCAGCGGACAGGGCACTTGGAATCAGCCCCAGCATTTT	CASGQGTWNQPQHF
TRBJ1-4	NA	TRBD1	TRBV6-6	TGTGCCAGCAGAACAGGGGATGAAAAACTGTTTTTT	CASRTGDEKLFF
TRBJ2-7	few	NA	TRBV7-3	TGTGCCAGCAGCTTAAGCGGCTCCTACGAGCAGTACTTC	CASSLSGSYEQYF
TRBJ1-5	few	TRBD1	TRBV19	TGTGCCAGTAGTATCGACCTCAGGGGGCTAGCTCAGCCCCAGCATTTT	CASSIDLRGLAQPQHF
TRBJ1-1	NA	NA	TRBV4-3	TGCGCCAGCAGCGCTTTGGGGGCCACTGAAGCTTTCTTT	CASSALGATEAFF
TRBJ2-7	NA	NA	TRBV7-2	TGTGCCAGCAGCAGCTATAGAGGGGGCTACGAGCAGTACTTC	CASSSYRGGYEQYF
TRBJ1-4	NA	NA	TRBV28	TGTGCCAGCGGGAAGCGGACTAATGAAAAACTGTTTTTT	CASGKRTNEKLFF
TRBJ2-3	NA	NA	TRBV5-4	TGTGCCAGCAGCTTGGGGTCAGGCACAGATACGCAGTATTTT	CASSLGSGTDTQYF
TRBJ2-3	NA	TRBD2	TRBV7-2	TGTGCCAGCAGCCCAAGAAGCGGGGGGAGCACAGATACGCAGTATTTT	CASSPRSGGSTDTQYF
TRBJ1-1	NA	TRBD1	TRBV18	TGTGCCAGCTCATTTGGCGGGACAGTCAACACTGAAGCTTTCTTT	CASSFGGTVNTEAFF
TRBJ2-1	NA	NA	TRBV10-1	TGCGCCAGCTCCGGACTCTCCTACAATGAGCAGTTCTTC	CASSGLSYNEQFF
TRBJ2-7	NA	NA	TRBV11-2	TGTGCCAGCAGAAGGACGGGGGACCCCTACGAGCAGTACTTC	CASRRTGDPYEQYF
TRBJ2-1	few	TRBD1	TRBV19	TGTGCCAGTAGCAACGAACCGGGACAGGGTGGGGTATTGAACAATGAGCAGTTCTTC	CASSNEPGQGGVLNNEQFF
TRBJ1-4	once	NA	TRBV6-1	TGTGCCAGCAGTCCTCAGGGCGCAGGGGCCCCGTTTTTT	CASSPQGAGAPFF
TRBJ2-7	NA	TRBD1	TRBV6-5	TGTGCCAGCAGCCTCGGGACAGGGTCCTACGAGCAGTACTTC	CASSLGTGSYEQYF
TRBJ2-1	NA	NA	TRBV6-4	TGTGCCAGCAGTTCTCCGGGAGAAGGCTACAATGAGCAGTTCTTC	CASSSPGEGYNEQFF
TRBJ2-1	NA	NA	TRBV18	TGTGCCAGCTCACCATTAGGGGGCTACAATGAGCAGTTCTTC	CASSPLGGYNEQFF
TRBJ2-2	NA	TRBD1	TRBV6-6	TGTGCCAGCAGTCAACAGGGGGCCGGGGAGCTGTTTTTT	CASSQQGAGELFF
TRBJ2-2	NA	TRBD2	TRBV2	TGTGCCAGCAGTCTCCTCCGGGGGGCCGGGGAGCTGTTTTTT	CASSLLRGAGELFF
TRBJ1-1	NA	TRBD1	TRBV10-2	TGCGCCAGCAGGGACAGGGGCACTGAAGCTTTCTTT	CASRDRGTEAFF
TRBJ2-5	NA	NA	TRBV19	TGTGCCAGTAGTGCCGCACAGATACAAGAGACCCAGTACTTC	CASSAAQIQETQYF
TRBJ2-1	NA	TRBD2	TRBV7-2	TGTGCCAGCAGCTCCGCCGGGACTAAAAACTACAATGAGCAGTTCTTC	CASSSAGTKNYNEQFF
TRBJ1-2	once	TRBD1	TRBV28	TGTGCCAGCAGTATAGGGGGCGACTATGGCTACACCTTC	CASSIGGDYGYTF
TRBJ2-1	once	NA	TRBV19	TGTGCCAGTATTGGGGGGACCACGGAGCAGTTCTTC	CASIGGTTEQFF
TRBJ1-5	NA	NA	TRBV19	TGTGCCAGCGGGTATAGCAATCAGCCCCAGCATTTT	CASGYSNQPQHF
TRBJ1-1	NA	NA	TRBV4-1	TGCGCCAGCAGCCAGGAGGGGGGGACTGAAGCTTTCTTT	CASSQEGGTEAFF
TRBJ2-1	NA	NA	TRBV15	TGTGCCACCAGCCCAGGCAGGGGCGGGTACAATGAGCAGTTCTTC	CATSPGRGGYNEQFF
TRBJ2-3	NA	NA	TRBV5-1	TGCGCCAGCACCCGGTCGGGGGACGCTAGCACAGATACGCAGTATTTT	CASTRSGDASTDTQYF
TRBJ2-3	once	TRBD1	TRBV9	TGTGCCAGCAGCGGCTCGAAAGGGACAGTTTCCGATACGCAGTATTTT	CASSGSKGTVSDTQYF
TRBJ2-3	NA	NA	TRBV5-1	TGCGCCAGCAGCTCGGCCTGGGAGTTCAACACAGATACGCAGTATTTT	CASSSAWEFNTDTQYF
TRBJ2-1	NA	NA	TRBV15	TGTGCCACCAGCAGAGCGACTAGGTCCAATGAGCAGTTCTTC	CATSRATRSNEQFF
TRBJ2-1	NA	TRBD1	TRBV28	TGTGCCAGCACTCATTCCGGGACAGGAAACAATGAGCAGTTCTTC	CASTHSGTGNNEQFF
TRBJ2-5	NA	NA	TRBV28	TGTGCCAGCAGTTTAGTATTGAGAGGGAATGATCAAGAGACCCAGTACTTC	CASSLVLRGNDQETQYF
TRBJ2-3	NA	NA	TRBV11-2	TGTGCCAGCAGGCGACTTGCGGCGGGTACGCAGTATTTT	CASRRLAAGTQYF
TRBJ1-1	NA	TRBD1	TRBV4-3	TGCGCCAGCAGCCCAAAACAGGGACAGAGCACTGAAGCTTTCTTT	CASSPKQGQSTEAFF